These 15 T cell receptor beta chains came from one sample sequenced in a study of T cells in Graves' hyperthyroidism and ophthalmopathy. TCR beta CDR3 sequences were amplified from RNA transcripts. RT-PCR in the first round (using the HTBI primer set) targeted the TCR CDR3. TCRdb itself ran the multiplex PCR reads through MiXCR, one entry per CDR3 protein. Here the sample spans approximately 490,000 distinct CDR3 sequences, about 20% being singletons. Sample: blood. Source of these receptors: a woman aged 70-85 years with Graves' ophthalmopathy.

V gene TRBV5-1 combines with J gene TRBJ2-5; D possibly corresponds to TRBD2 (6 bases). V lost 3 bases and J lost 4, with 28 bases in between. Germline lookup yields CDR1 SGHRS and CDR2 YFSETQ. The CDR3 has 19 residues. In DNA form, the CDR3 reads TGCGCCAGCAGCTCTTCCGTTGGGAGCGGAGGGCCCCCCTTAGAGACCCAGTACTTC. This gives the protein CASSSSVGSGGPPLETQYF.

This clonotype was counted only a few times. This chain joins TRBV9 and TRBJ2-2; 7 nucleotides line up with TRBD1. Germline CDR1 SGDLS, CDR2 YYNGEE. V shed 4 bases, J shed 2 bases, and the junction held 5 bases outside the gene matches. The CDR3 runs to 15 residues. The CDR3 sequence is CASSPRQGNTGELFF. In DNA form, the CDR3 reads TGTGCCAGCAGCCCTCGACAGGGAAACACCGGGGAGCTGTTTTTT.

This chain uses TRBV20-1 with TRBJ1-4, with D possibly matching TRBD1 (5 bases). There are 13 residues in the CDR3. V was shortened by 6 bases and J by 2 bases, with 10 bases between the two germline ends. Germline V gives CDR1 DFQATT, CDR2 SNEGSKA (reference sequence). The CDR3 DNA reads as TGCAGTGCCACAGACAGCACTAATGAAAAACTGTTTTTT. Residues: CSATDSTNEKLFF.

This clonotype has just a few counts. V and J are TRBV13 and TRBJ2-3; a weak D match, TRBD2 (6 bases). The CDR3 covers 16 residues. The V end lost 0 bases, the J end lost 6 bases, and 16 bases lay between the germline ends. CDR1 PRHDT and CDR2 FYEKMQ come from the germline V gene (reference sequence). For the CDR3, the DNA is TGTGCCAGCAGCTTAGGCCAATGGCGGGGTATCGATACGCAGTATTTT. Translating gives CASSLGQWRGIDTQYF.

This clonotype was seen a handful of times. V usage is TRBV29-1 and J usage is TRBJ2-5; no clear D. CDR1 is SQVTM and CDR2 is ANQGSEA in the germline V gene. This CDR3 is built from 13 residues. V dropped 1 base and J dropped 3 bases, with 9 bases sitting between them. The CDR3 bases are TGCAGCGTTGAAGCTTGGGTTGAAGAGACCCAGTACTTC. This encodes CSVEAWVEETQYF.

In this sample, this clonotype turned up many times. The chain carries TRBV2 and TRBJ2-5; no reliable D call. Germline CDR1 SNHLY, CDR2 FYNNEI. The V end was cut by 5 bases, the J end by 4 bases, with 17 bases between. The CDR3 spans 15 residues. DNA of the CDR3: TGTGCCAGCAGTTTCGGAACTACTAACGGAGAGACCCAGTACTTC. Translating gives CASSFGTTNGETQYF.

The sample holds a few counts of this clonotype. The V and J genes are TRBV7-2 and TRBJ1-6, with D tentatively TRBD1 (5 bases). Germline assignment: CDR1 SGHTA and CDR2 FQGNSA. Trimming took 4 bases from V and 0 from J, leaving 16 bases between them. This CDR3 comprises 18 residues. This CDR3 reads CASSSTVRGSSYNSPLHF. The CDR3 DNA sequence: TGTGCCAGCAGCTCCACGGTTCGGGGGAGCTCCTATAATTCACCCCTCCACTTT.

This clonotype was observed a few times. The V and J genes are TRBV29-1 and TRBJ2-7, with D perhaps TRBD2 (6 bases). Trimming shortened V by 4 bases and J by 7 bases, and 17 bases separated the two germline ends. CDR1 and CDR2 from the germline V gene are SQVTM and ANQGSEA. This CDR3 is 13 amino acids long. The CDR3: CSVGTAGLGEQYF. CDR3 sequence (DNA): TGCAGCGTTGGAACCGCGGGACTGGGGGAGCAGTACTTC.

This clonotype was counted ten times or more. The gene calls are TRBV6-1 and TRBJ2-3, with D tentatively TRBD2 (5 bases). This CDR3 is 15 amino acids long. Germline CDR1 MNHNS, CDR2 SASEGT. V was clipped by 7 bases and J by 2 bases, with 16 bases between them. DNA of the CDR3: TGTGCCAGCAACCTAGGGAGAGGGCCCACAGATACGCAGTATTTT. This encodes CASNLGRGPTDTQYF.

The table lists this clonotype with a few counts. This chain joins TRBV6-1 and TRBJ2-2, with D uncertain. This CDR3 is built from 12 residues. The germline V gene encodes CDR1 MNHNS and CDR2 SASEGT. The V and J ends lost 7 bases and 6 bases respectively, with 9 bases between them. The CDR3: CASNERPGELFF. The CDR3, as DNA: TGTGCCAGCAACGAACGCCCCGGGGAGCTGTTTTTT.

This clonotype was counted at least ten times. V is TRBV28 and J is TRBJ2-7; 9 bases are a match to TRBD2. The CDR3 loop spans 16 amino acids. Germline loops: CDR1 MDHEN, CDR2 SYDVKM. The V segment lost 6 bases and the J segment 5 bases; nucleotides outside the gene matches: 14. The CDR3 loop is CASSPPGAGGPHEQYF. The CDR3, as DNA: TGTGCCAGCAGCCCCCCTGGCGCGGGAGGGCCCCACGAGCAGTACTTC.

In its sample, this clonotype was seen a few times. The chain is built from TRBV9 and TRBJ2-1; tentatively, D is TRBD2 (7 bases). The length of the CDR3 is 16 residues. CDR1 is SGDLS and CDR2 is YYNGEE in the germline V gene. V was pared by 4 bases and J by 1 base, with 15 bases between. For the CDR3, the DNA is TGTGCCAGCAGCTCCCTTGGGAGGGGGTCCTACAATGAGCAGTTCTTC. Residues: CASSSLGRGSYNEQFF.

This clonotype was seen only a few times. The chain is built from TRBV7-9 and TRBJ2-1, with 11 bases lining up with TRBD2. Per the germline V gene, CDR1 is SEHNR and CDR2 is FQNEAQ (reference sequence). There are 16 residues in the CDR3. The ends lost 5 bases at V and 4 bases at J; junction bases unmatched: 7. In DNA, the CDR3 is TGTGCCAGCAGCCGCGCTAGGACTAGCGGGTACAATGAGCAGTTCTTC. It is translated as CASSRARTSGYNEQFF.

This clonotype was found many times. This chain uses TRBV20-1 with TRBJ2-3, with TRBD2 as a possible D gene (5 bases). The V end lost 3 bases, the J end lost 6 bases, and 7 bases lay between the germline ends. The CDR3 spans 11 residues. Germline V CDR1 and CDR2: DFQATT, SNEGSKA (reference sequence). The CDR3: CSARRVDTQYF. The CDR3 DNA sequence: TGCAGTGCTAGGCGGGTGGATACGCAGTATTTT.

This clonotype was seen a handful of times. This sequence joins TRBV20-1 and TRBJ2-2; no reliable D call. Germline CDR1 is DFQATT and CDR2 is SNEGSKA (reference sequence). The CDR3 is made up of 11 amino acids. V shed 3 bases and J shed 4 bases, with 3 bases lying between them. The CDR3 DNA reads TGCAGTGCTAGGACCACCGGGGAGCTGTTTTTT. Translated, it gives CSARTTGELFF.